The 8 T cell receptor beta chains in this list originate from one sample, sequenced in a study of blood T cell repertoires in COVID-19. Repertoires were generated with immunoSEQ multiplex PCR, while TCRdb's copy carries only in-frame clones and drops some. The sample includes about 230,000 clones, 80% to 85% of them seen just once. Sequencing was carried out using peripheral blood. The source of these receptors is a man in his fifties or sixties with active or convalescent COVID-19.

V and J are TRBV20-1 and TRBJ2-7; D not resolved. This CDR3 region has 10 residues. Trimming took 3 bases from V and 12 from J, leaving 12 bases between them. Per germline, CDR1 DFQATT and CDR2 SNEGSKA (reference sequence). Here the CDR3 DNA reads TGCAGTGCTAGTGACGACAATCGGTACTTC. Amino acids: CSASDDNRYF.

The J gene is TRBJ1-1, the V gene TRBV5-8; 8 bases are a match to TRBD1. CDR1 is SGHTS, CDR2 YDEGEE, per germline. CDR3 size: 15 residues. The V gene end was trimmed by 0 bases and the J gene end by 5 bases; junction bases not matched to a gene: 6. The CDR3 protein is CASSLVQGARTEAFF. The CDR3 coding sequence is TGTGCCAGCAGCTTGGTTCAGGGGGCAAGGACTGAAGCTTTCTTT.

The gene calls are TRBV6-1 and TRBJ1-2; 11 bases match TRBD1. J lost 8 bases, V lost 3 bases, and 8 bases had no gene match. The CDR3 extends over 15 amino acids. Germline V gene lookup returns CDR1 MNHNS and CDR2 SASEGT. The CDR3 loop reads CASSDRDRGVGGYTF. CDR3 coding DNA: TGTGCCAGCAGTGACCGGGACAGGGGGGTCGGAGGCTACACCTTC.

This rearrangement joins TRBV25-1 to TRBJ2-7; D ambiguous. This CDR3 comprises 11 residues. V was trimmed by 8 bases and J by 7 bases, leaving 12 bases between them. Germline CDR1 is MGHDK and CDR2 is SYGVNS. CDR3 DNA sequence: TGTGCCAGCGCCCTAACTTTTGAGCAGTACTTC. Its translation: CASALTFEQYF.

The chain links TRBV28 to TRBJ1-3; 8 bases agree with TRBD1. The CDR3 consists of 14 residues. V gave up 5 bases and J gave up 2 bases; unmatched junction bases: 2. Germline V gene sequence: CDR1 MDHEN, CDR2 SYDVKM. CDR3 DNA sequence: TGTGCCAGCAGTCTACAGGGGGCTGGAAACACCATATATTTT. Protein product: CASSLQGAGNTIYF. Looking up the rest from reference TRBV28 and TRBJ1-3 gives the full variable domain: DVKVTQSSRYLVKRTGEKVFLECVQDMDHENMFWYRQDPGLGLRLIYFSYDVKMKEKGDIPEGYSVSREKKERFSLILESASTNQTSMYLCASSLQGAGNTIYFGEGSWLTVV.

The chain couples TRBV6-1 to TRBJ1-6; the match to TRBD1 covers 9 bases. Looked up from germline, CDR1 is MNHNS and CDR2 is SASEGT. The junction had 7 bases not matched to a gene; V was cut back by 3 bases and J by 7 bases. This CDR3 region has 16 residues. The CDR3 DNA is TGTGCCAGCAGTGACTACGGGACAGGGCTGAATTCACCCCTCCACTTT. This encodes CASSDYGTGLNSPLHF.

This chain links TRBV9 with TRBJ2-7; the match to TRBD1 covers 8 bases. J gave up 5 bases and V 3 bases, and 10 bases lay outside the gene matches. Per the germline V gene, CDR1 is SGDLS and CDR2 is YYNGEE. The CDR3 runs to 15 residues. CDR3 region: CASSARQGIADEQYF. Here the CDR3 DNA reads TGTGCCAGCAGCGCCCGACAGGGGATCGCGGACGAGCAGTACTTC.

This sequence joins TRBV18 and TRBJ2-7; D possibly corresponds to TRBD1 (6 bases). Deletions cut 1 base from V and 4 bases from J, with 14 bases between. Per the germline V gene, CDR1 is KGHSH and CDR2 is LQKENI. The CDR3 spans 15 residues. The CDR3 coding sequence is TGTGCCAGCTCACCACGAGAGCCAGGGGAATACGAGCAGTACTTC. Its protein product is CASSPREPGEYEQYF.